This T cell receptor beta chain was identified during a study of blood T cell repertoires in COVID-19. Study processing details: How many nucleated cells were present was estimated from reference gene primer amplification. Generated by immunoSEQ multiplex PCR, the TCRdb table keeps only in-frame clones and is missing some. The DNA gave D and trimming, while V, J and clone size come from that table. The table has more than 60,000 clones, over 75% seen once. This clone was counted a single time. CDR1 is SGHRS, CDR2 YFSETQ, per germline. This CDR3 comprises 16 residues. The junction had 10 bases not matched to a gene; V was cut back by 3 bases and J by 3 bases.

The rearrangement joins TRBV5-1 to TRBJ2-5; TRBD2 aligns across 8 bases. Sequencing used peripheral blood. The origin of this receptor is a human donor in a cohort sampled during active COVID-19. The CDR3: CASSSGVVAGKETQYF. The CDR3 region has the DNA TGCGCCAGCAGCTCCGGGGTGGTAGCGGGGAAAGAGACCCAGTACTTC.